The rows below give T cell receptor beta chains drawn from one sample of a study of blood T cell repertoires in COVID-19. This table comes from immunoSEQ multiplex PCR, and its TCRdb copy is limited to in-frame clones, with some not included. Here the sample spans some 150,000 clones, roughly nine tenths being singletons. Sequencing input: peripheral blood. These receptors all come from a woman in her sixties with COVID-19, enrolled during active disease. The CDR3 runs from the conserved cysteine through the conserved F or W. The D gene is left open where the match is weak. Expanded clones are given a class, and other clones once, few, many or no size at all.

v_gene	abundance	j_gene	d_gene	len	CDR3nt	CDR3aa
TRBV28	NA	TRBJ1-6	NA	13	TGTGCCAGCAGCGAACTCTATAATTCACCCCTCCACTTT	CASSELYNSPLHF
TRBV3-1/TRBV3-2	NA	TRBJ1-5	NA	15	TGTGCCAGCAGCCAAGATATAGGGCGCGGGCAGCCCCAGCATTTT	CASSQDIGRGQPQHF
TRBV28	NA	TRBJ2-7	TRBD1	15	TGTGCCAGCGAACTCGGGGGACAGGGGTCCTACGAGCAGTACTTC	CASELGGQGSYEQYF
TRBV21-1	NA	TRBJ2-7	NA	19	TGTGCCAGCCCGAAGGGGCCGGGACTAGCGGGAGCCTCGTACTACGAGCAGTACTTC	CASPKGPGLAGASYYEQYF
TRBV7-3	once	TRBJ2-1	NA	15	TGTGCCAGCAGCTTAATTCCCCGAGGGGGCAATGAGCAGTTCTTC	CASSLIPRGGNEQFF
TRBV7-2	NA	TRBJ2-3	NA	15	TGTGCCAGCAGCTTAGCGGGGGCCAGGTCAGATACGCAGTATTTT	CASSLAGARSDTQYF
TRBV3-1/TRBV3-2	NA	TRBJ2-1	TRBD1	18	TGTGCCAGCAGTCTCGAACAGGTGGACAGGGAGTCCTACAATGAGCAGTTCTTC	CASSLEQVDRESYNEQFF
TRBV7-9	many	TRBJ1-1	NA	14	TGTGCCAGCAGCCACAGGGAGGGTGGCACTGAAGCTTTCTTT	CASSHREGGTEAFF
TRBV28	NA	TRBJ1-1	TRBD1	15	TGTGCCAGCAGTTTAGGCAGGGGGATGAACACTGAAGCTTTCTTT	CASSLGRGMNTEAFF
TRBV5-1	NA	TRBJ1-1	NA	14	TGCGCCAGCAGCTCATCGGGGGGGAACACTGAAGCTTTCTTT	CASSSSGGNTEAFF
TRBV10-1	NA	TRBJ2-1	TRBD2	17	TGCGCCAGCAGTGGGAGACTAGCGGGAAGCTCCTACAATGAGCAGTTCTTC	CASSGRLAGSSYNEQFF
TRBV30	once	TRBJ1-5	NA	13	TGTGCCTGGAGTCATGCCGGTTGGCAGCCCCAGCATTTT	CAWSHAGWQPQHF
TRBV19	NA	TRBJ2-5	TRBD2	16	TGTGCCAGTAGTCTCGGGACTAGCGGGGGCCAAGAGACCCAGTACTTC	CASSLGTSGGQETQYF
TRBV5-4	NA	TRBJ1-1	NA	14	TGTGCCAGCAGTCCCGGGCTAGCGAGGACTGAAGCTTTCTTT	CASSPGLARTEAFF
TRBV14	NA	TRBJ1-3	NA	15	TGTGCCAGCAGCCAAGGTCTGTTCTCTGGAAACACCATATATTTT	CASSQGLFSGNTIYF
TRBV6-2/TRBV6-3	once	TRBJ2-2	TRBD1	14	TGTGCCAGCAGTACAACAGGGGACACCGGGGAGCTGTTTTTT	CASSTTGDTGELFF
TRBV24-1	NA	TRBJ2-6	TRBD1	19	TGTGCCACCAGCCCACAACTCCGGGACAGGAGTTCTGGGGCCAACGTCCTGACTTTC	CATSPQLRDRSSGANVLTF
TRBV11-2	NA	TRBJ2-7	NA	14	TGTGCCAGCAGCCCAGGGGGGAGGCCCTACGAGCAGTACTTC	CASSPGGRPYEQYF
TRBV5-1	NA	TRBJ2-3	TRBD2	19	TGCGCCAGCAGCTCAGGACTAGCGGGAGGGTCCCCTAGCACAGATACGCAGTATTTT	CASSSGLAGGSPSTDTQYF
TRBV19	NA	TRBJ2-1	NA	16	TGTGCCAGTAGATCTTCACCGGGACACAAAACCAATGAGCAGTTCTTC	CASRSSPGHKTNEQFF
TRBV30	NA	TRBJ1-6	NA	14	TGTGCCTGGAGTGTACTAGGGGGTAGTTCACCCCTCCACTTT	CAWSVLGGSSPLHF
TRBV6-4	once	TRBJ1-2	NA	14	TGTGCCAGCAGTGACCCGGCCAGGGGCTATGGCTACACCTTC	CASSDPARGYGYTF
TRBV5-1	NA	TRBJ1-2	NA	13	TGCGCCAGCAAGCGGCTGGATGGCTATGGCTACACCTTC	CASKRLDGYGYTF
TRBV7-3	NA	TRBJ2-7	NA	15	TGTGCCTCTCGGTCCGGGCTAGGGGTTTCCTACGAGCAGTACTTC	CASRSGLGVSYEQYF
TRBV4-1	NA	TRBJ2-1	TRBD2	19	TGCGCCAGCAGCCTCTGGACTAGCGGGAGGGCCGTATACTTCAATGAGCAGTTCTTC	CASSLWTSGRAVYFNEQFF
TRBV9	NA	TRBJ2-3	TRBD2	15	TGTGCCAGCAGCGTAGGGCGGGAGGGCCCAGATACGCAGTATTTT	CASSVGREGPDTQYF
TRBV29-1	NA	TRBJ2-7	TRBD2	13	TGCAGCGTCCGGGGGGCGGGAGGATACGAGCAGTACTTC	CSVRGAGGYEQYF
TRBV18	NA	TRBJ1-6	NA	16	TGTGCCAGCTCGTCCAGCAGGGATATGTATAATTCACCCCTCCACTTT	CASSSSRDMYNSPLHF
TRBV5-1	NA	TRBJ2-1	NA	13	TGCGCCAGCAAGATAGCGGCTAACAATGAGCAGTTCTTC	CASKIAANNEQFF
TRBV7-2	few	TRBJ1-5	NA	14	TGTGCCAGCAGCTTATGGAGGGAGGGTCAGCCCCAGCATTTT	CASSLWREGQPQHF
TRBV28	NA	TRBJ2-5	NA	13	TGTGCCAGCAGCGGAGGGGCCCAAGAGACCCAGTACTTC	CASSGGAQETQYF
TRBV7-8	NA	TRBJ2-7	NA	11	TGTGCCAGCAGCCTAATCTACGAGCAGTACTTC	CASSLIYEQYF
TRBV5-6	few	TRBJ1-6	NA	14	TGTGCCAGCAGCTTGAGGGGCGCTAATTCACCCCTCCACTTT	CASSLRGANSPLHF
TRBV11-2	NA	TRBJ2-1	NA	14	TGTGCCAGCAGCCCTCCGGGACTTTGGAATGAGCAGTTCTTC	CASSPPGLWNEQFF
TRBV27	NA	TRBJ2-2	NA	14	TGTGCCAGCAGTTTCGTCTTCTACACCGGGGAGCTGTTTTTT	CASSFVFYTGELFF
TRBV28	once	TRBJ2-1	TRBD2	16	TGTGCCAGCAACCTAGCGGGACCGAGCTCCTACAATGAGCAGTTCTTC	CASNLAGPSSYNEQFF
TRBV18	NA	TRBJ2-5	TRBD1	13	TGTGCCAGCTCCCGCGACAGGGGTGAGACCCAGTACTTC	CASSRDRGETQYF
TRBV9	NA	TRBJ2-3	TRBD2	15	TGTGCCAGCAGCGAAAGACTAGCGGGGCCAGATACGCAGTATTTT	CASSERLAGPDTQYF
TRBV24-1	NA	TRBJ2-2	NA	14	TGTGCCACCAGTGATTCCTACCTCACCGGGGAGCTGTTTTTT	CATSDSYLTGELFF
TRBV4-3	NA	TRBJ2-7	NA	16	TGCGCCAGCAGCCAAGATTTTACAGGAAGTGTCTACGAGCAGTACTTC	CASSQDFTGSVYEQYF
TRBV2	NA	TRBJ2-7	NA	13	TGTGCCAGCACCTCTGGCGGGTACTACGAGCAGTACTTC	CASTSGGYYEQYF
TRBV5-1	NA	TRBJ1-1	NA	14	TGCGCCAGCAGCTTGGGACAGACTTTCGCTGAAGCTTTCTTT	CASSLGQTFAEAFF
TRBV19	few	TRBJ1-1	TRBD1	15	TGTGCCAGTAGTATAGATTACAGGGGCGACACTGAAGCTTTCTTT	CASSIDYRGDTEAFF
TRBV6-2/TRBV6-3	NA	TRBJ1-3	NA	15	TGTGCCAGCAGTCCCTCCGGGGGGACTGGAAACACCATATATTTT	CASSPSGGTGNTIYF
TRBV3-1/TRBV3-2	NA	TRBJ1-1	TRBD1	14	TGTGCCAGCAGCCAAGTTCAGGGGGAGTCTGAAGCTTTCTTT	CASSQVQGESEAFF
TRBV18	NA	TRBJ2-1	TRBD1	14	TGTGCCAGCTCACCAATCCCGACAGGGGATGAGCAGTTCTTC	CASSPIPTGDEQFF
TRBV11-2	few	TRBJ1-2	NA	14	TGTGCCAGCACCCCAGCCGGGGGGGACTATGGCTACACCTTC	CASTPAGGDYGYTF
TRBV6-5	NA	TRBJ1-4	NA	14	TGTGCCAGCTCCCTTGCGACAACTAATGAAAAACTGTTTTTT	CASSLATTNEKLFF
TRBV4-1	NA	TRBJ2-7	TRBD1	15	TGCGCCAGCAGCCAAGTACAGGGGGCTGGCTACGAGCAGTACTTC	CASSQVQGAGYEQYF
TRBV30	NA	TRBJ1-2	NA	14	TGTGCCTGGAGGGAGGGTTTGAAAAACTATGGCTACACCTTC	CAWREGLKNYGYTF